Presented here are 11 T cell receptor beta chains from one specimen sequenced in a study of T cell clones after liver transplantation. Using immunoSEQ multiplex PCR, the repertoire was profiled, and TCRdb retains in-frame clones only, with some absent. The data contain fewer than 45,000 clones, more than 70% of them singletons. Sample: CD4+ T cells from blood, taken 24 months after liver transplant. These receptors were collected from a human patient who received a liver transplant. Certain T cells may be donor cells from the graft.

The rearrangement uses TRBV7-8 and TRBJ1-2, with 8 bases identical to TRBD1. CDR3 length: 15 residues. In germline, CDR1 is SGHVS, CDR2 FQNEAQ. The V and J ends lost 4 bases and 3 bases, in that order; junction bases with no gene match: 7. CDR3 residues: CASSSPGTGHYGYTF. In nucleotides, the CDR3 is TGTGCCAGCAGCTCCCCCGGGACAGGTCACTATGGCTACACCTTC. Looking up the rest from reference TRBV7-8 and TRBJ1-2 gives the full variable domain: GAGVSQSPRYKVAKRGQDVALRCDPISGHVSLFWYQQALGQGPEFLTYFQNEAQLDKSGLPSDRFFAERPEGSVSTLKIQRTQQEDSAVYLCASSSPGTGHYGYTFGSGTRLTVV.

The CDR3 nucleotides are TGTGCTAGTGGGTCCGGGACTAGTCACAATGAGCAGTTCTTC. Protein: CASGSGTSHNEQFF. The chain couples TRBV12-5 to TRBJ2-1; 8 nucleotides align to TRBD2. Germline V CDR1 and CDR2: LGHNT, FRNRAP. The V segment lost 6 bases and the J segment 5 bases; nucleotides outside the gene matches: 6. The CDR3 is made up of 14 amino acids.

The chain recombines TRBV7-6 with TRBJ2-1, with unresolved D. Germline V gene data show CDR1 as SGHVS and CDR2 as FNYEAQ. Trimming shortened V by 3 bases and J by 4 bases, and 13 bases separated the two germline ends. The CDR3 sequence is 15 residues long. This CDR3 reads CASSFIGPLYNEQFF. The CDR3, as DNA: TGTGCCAGCAGCTTCATCGGGCCCTTGTACAATGAGCAGTTCTTC.

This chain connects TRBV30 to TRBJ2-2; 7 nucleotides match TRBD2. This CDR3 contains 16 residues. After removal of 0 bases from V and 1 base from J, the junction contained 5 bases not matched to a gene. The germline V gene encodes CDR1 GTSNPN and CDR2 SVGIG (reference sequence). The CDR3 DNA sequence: TGTGCCTGGAGTGTACATCTAGCGGAGAACACCGGGGAGCTGTTTTTT. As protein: CAWSVHLAENTGELFF.

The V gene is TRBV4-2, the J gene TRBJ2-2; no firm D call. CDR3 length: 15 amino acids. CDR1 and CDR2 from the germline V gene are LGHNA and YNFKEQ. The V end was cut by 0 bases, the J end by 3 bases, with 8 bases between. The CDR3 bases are TGTGCCAGCAGCCAAGATCCACGGCACACCGGGGAGCTGTTTTTT. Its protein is CASSQDPRHTGELFF.

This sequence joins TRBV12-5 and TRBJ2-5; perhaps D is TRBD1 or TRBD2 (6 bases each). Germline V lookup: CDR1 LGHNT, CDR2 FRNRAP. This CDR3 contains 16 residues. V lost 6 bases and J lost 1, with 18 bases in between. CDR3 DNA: TGTGCTAGTGGCTCATCCCGGGGGCACCCCCAAGAGACCCAGTACTTC. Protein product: CASGSSRGHPQETQYF.

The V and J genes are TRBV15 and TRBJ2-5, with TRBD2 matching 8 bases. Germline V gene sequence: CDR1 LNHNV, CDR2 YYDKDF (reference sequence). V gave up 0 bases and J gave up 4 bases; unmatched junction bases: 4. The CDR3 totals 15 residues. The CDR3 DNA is TGTGCCACCAGCAGAGATAGGACTAGCCGAGAGACCCAGTACTTC. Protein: CATSRDRTSRETQYF.

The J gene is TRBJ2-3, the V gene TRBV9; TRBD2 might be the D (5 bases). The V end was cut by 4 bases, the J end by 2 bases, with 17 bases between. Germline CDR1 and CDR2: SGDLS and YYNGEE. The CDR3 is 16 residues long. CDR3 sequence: CASSLYFRGTTDTQYF. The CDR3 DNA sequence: TGTGCCAGCAGCCTATATTTTCGGGGTACCACAGATACGCAGTATTTT. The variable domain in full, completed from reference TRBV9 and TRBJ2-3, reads DSGVTQTPKHLITATGQRVTLRCSPRSGDLSVYWYQQSLDQGLQFLIQYYNGEERAKGNILERFSAQQFPDLHSELNLSSLELGDSALYFCASSLYFRGTTDTQYFGPGTRLTVL.

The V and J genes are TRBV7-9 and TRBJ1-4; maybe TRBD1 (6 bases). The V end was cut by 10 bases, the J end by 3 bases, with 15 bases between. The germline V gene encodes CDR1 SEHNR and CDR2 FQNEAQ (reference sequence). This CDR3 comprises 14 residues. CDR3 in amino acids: CATPGRGANEKLFF. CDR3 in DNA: TGTGCCACCCCGGGCAGGGGCGCTAATGAAAAACTGTTTTTT.

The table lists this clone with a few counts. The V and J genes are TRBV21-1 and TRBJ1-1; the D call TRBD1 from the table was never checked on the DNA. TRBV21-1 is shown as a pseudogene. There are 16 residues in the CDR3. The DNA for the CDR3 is TGTGCCAGCATCTCCATCAAGGGGACAGGGGACACTGAAGCTTTCTTT. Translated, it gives CASISIKGTGDTEAFF.

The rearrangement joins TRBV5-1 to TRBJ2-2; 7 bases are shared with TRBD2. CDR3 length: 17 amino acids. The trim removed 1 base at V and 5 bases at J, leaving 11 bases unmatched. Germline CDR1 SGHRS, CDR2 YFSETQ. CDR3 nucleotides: TGCGCCAGCAGCTTGACTAGCGACTTCACCCGTACCGGGGAGCTGTTTTTT. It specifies CASSLTSDFTRTGELFF.